Described below is a single T cell receptor (beta chain) sequence and its context. Which antigen it targets is not known. Base qualities are missing; no much larger clone stands one base away. The data were obtained in a study of T cell responses to AZD1222 COVID-19 vaccine (dated by TCRdb to the early 2020s). As for the study more broadly: TCR sequencing was performed for roughly 250 trial participants, of whom about 200 were given two doses of AZD1222 and approximately 26 were given two doses of MenACWY control vaccine. Trial participants were enrolled by age into subgroups of 18-55, 56-69 and 70-plus years, and around 140, 26 and 57 TCR-sequenced participants, respectively, were included in these subgroups. What the study reported, not specific to this receptor: The 56-69-year group was small, and its depth increase did not reach significance, likely because of low power. Conclusions about previously exposed vaccinees are limited, since just six AZD1222 recipients were seropositive for SARS-CoV-2 at baseline. Participants were mostly white British and included more females than males, and it was suggested by the authors that clonal diversity may have been underestimated. Spike-specific TCR breadth and depth rose significantly after two AZD1222 doses compared with day 0 and with MenACWY recipients. Because no samples from the day 14 peak response were available, repertoires could be characterized only after the peak T cell response. Nearly half of unique spike-specific TCRs reportedly recognized epitopes outside regions mutated in the B.1.351 and B.1.1.7 variants. The vaccine-associated CD4 TCRs covered the entire spike protein, and the dominant responses fell in regions 160-218 and 743-854.

The meaning of the sample's time point label: about 28 days (+/-7) after the second vaccine dose. AZD1222 recipients given second doses at about 4 weeks or at about 12 weeks were pooled, since spike-specific TCR depth and breadth were not found to differ between the two schedules. Vaccinee samples were obtained from the UK trials COV001 and COV002, which included a single-blind randomized controlled phase 2/3 trial of AZD1222 (ChAdOx1 nCoV-19) in healthy adults. For TCRbeta chain sequencing, PBMC samples from trial participants were taken at day 0 and at day 28 after the second dose. The CDR3 regions of human TCRbeta chains were analyzed by immunosequencing. The authors processed their data as follows. Repertoire TCRs were matched against a reference library of SARS-CoV-2-specific TCRs generated with the MIRA antigen-specificity platform. Breadth was defined as the fraction of unique TCRs that were SARS-CoV-2-associated. Depth was defined as the fraction of total T cells that were SARS-CoV-2-associated. Using the MIRA data, each spike-specific TCR was mapped to the spike region that the TCR reacts to and placed in a CD4 or CD8 class. Log10-transformed breadth and depth values were compared by one-way ANOVA with Sidak's multiple comparisons tests. The table was pulled from immuneACCESS by TCRdb, which kept in-frame rearrangements only. Such tables lose some clones; where checked, under half of the loss comes from unresolved V genes, and the rest has no known cause. For V, J and clone size, that table is used; D and trimming come from the DNA. The sample table lists some 120,000 clones, 80% to 90% of them with a count of one. The ten biggest clones cover approximately 8.8% of the sample.

CDR1 and CDR2 are drawn from the germline V gene: MGHDK, SYGVNS. The CDR3, cysteine through phenylalanine, is 14 amino acids long. Here the CDR3 DNA is all that survives: 42 bases in frame from base 1. V is cut back by 1 base and J by 8 bases, with 7 bases in the junction unmatched. In this chain, TRBV25-1 is recombined with TRBJ1-2; 7 junctional bases match TRBD1. The sequences come from peripheral blood, collected 28 days after the second AZD1222 dose. The sequence derives from an adult who received the AZD1222 COVID-19 vaccine. The nucleotide sequence is given as TGTGCCAGCAGTGAATTCGTGACAGGGAAGGGCTACACCTTC. This yields the protein CASSEFVTGKGYTF.